Included here is one T cell receptor beta chain sequence, with context. Its antigen remains unknown. V lost 3 bases and J lost 10; bases outside the gene matches: 6. The CDR3 is 15 amino acids. Looked up from germline, CDR1 is KGHSH and CDR2 is LQKENI. TCRdb's table, derived via immunoSEQ multiplex PCR, lists solely in-frame clones and lacks some. Of some 120,000 clones listed, over 75% were seen once; the top ten hold roughly 5.2%. This sample stems from a study of T cell responses to AZD1222 COVID-19 vaccine. Whole-study results and caveats: Vaccine-associated CD4 TCRs spanned spike, dominant at 160-218 and 743-854. Nearly half of the spike-specific TCRs reportedly recognize variant regions that carry no mutations.

The sequence came from an adult who received the AZD1222 COVID-19 vaccine. The sample in question was peripheral blood, obtained 28 days after the second AZD1222 dose. The chain carries TRBV18 and TRBJ1-6, with 10 bases lining up with TRBD1. The CDR3 nucleotides are TGTGCCAGCTCACCGGGACAGGGGAGTGGGTCACCCCTCCACTTT. This gives the protein CASSPGQGSGSPLHF.